These 21 T cell receptor beta chains originate from one sample sequenced in a study of T cells in women clearing cervical HPV infection. Generated by immunoSEQ multiplex PCR, the TCRdb table keeps only in-frame clones and is missing some. The sample holds 9,000 to 15,000 clones. The sequenced sample consisted of blood buffy coat. The receptors shown here come from a woman aged 18-70 years with a cervical HPV16 infection that either progressed to CIN3+ or cleared (not recorded which).

On this clone itself: The read comes to an end 3 residues before the CDR3 does, leaving the germline J gene to fill in the end. The rearrangement links TRBV2 to TRBJ1-4, with D uncertain. V lost 7 bases, J lost 8 bases, and 14 bases lay in between. The germline gives CDR1 SNHLY, CDR2 FYNNEI. The CDR3 sequence is 13 residues long. The sequenced part of the CDR3 DNA is TGTGCCAGCACTGGACTAGATAGAGAAAAA. Its protein is CASTGLDREK. Given in full, the CDR3 is CASTGLDREKLFF.

The CDR3 DNA, read in part, is TGTGCCAGCGAGGACAGCTCTTCCTACGAC. This gives the protein CASEDSSSYD. The whole CDR3 protein is CASEDSSSYDYTF. The rearrangement uses TRBV7-9 and TRBJ1-2; maybe TRBD1 (6 bases). The read halts 3 residues ahead of the CDR3 end, with the missing end drawn from the germline J gene. Germline V gene lookup returns CDR1 SEHNR and CDR2 FQNEAQ (reference sequence). The CDR3 has 13 amino acids. Drawing the rest from reference TRBV7-9 and TRBJ1-2, the complete variable domain is DTGVSQNPRHKITKRGQNVTFRCDPISEHNRLYWYRQTLGQGPEFLTYFQNEAQLEKSRLLSDRFSAERPKGSFSTLEIQRTEQGDSAMYLCASEDSSSYDYTFGSGTRLTVV.

As to this clone: The read terminates 3 residues ahead of where the CDR3 ends, so the germline J gene completes it. The chain has TRBV19 and TRBJ1-2; TRBD1 matches 7 bases. Germline CDR1 is LNHDA and CDR2 is SQIVND (reference sequence). The CDR3 loop spans 15 amino acids. Trimming removed 5 bases from V and 0 bases from J; junction bases left unmatched: 6. The CDR3 reads CASSPTGLANYGYTF. Partial CDR3 DNA: TGTGCCAGTAGTCCGACAGGGCTTGCTAACTATGGC.

A note on this clone: The read halts 3 residues ahead of the CDR3 end, with the missing end drawn from the germline J gene. The chain uses TRBV19 and TRBJ1-1; D remains ambiguous. The CDR3 consists of 15 residues. Germline CDR1 and CDR2: LNHDA and SQIVND (reference sequence). Between the trimmed V and J ends, which lost 2 bases and 1 base, there was a span of 11 bases. CDR3 sequence: CASSISGSQNTEAFF. The sequenced CDR3 bases are TGTGCCAGTAGTATAAGCGGCAGCCAGAACACTGAA.

As regards this clone: The read falls 3 residues short of the CDR3 end, and the missing part is taken from the germline J gene. This chain joins TRBV7-8 and TRBJ2-7, with D tentatively TRBD2 (6 bases). The length of the CDR3 is 14 residues. The germline CDR1 and CDR2 sequences are SGHVS and FQNEAQ. The V end was cut by 3 bases, the J end by 2 bases, with 11 bases between. Here the CDR3 reads CASSFSGDAYEQYF. The DNA read from the CDR3 is TGTGCCAGCAGCTTCTCGGGGGACGCCTACGAG.

With respect to this clone: Read sequence stops 3 residues before the CDR3 end, and the germline J gene provides the missing end. V and J are TRBV18 and TRBJ2-7; TRBD2 matches 7 bases. This CDR3 is built from 11 residues. The J segment lost 5 bases and the V segment lost 10 bases, leaving 5 bases of the junction unmatched. Germline assignment: CDR1 KGHSH and CDR2 LQKENI. The part of the CDR3 DNA that was read is TGTGCCACCGCCGCGGGGGACGAG. Translated, it gives CATAAGDE. The CDR3 as a whole reads CATAAGDEQYF.

A note on this clone: The read gets to within 3 residues of the CDR3 end, and the germline J gene fills in the rest. The gene calls are TRBV4-1 and TRBJ1-5; maybe TRBD1 (5 bases). Germline CDR1 reads MGHRA; CDR2 reads YSYEKL. V was clipped by 0 bases and J by 5 bases, with 14 bases between them. CDR3 length: 16 amino acids. The covered CDR3 bases are TGCGCCAGCAGCCAAGACGGGTTTGCGGGGGATCAGCCC. It is translated as CASSQDGFAGDQP. The entire CDR3 reads CASSQDGFAGDQPQHF.

In regard to this clone: Sequencing ends 3 residues short of the CDR3 end; the germline J gene provides the rest. The chain has TRBV5-1 and TRBJ1-5; TRBD1 agrees at 7 bases. CDR3 length: 14 amino acids. Germline values: CDR1 SGHRS, CDR2 YFSETQ. Trimming cost V 2 bases and J 6 bases; bases outside gene matches: 5. The sequenced part of the CDR3 DNA is TGCGCCAGCAGCTTAGGACAGGAGGGTCAGCCC. Translating it yields CASSLGQEGQP. The entire CDR3 protein reads CASSLGQEGQPQHF.

As concerns this clone: The read falls 3 residues short of the CDR3 end, and the missing part is taken from the germline J gene. The chain couples TRBV5-1 to TRBJ2-2; tentative D call: TRBD1 (5 bases). The CDR3 has 15 amino acids. V was trimmed by 4 bases and J by 1 base, leaving 11 bases between them. From germline, CDR1 is SGHRS and CDR2 YFSETQ. CDR3 region: CASSTDIRNTGELFF. The covered CDR3 bases are TGCGCCAGCAGCACGGACATTCGGAACACCGGGGAG.

With regard to this clone: The read gets to within 3 residues of the CDR3 end, and the germline J gene fills in the rest. The chain recombines TRBV7-9 with TRBJ2-5; TRBD2 aligns across 8 bases. CDR1 is SEHNR and CDR2 is FQNEAQ in the germline V gene (reference sequence). The CDR3 is made up of 13 amino acids. J gave up 5 bases and V 7 bases, and 6 bases lay outside the gene matches. CDR3 DNA, as far as it was read: TGTGCCAGCACCTCGGGAGGGGCGGAGACC. It specifies CASTSGGAET. The CDR3 in full is CASTSGGAETQYF.

On this clone: The CDR3 extends 3 residues past the end of the read, so its final part is completed from the germline J gene. The rearrangement joins TRBV6-1 to TRBJ1-6; D is possibly TRBD1 (5 bases). The V gene's germline CDR1 is MNHNS and CDR2 SASEGT. With 0 bases removed from V and 11 bases from J, the gap between germline ends came to 14 bases. The CDR3 is made up of 15 amino acids. CDR3 bases read: TGTGCCAGCAGTGAAGCAGGGCAGGGCTTAGCACCC. Its protein product is CASSEAGQGLAP. The CDR3 reads in full as CASSEAGQGLAPLHF.

Note on this clone: From the germline J gene comes the end of the CDR3, since the read stops 3 residues before it. V usage is TRBV30 and J usage is TRBJ1-1; D gene ambiguous. The V and J ends lost 2 bases and 3 bases respectively, with 10 bases between them. Germline assignment: CDR1 GTSNPN and CDR2 SVGIG (reference sequence). This CDR3 is built from 13 residues. CDR3 amino acids: CAWSIQSDTEAFF. The covered CDR3 bases are TGTGCCTGGAGTATACAGTCAGACACTGAA.

The part of the CDR3 DNA that was read is TGCAGTACCGTTCGACAGCAACTTAACACAGATACG. This encodes CSTVRQQLNTDT. The whole CDR3 protein reads CSTVRQQLNTDTQYF. This chain connects TRBV20-1 to TRBJ2-3; weak D call: TRBD1 (5 bases). Read data end 3 residues before the CDR3 end; the end is taken from the germline J gene. V was shortened by 8 bases and J by 2 bases, with 20 bases between the two germline ends. The germline gives CDR1 DFQATT, CDR2 SNEGSKA (reference sequence). This CDR3 region has 15 residues.

A word on this clone: Read sequence stops 3 residues before the CDR3 end, and the germline J gene provides the missing end. The V and J genes are TRBV5-1 and TRBJ2-1; TRBD2 matches 9 bases. V shed 3 bases, J shed 7 bases, and the junction held 14 bases outside the gene matches. CDR3 length equals 17 residues. CDR1 SGHRS and CDR2 YFSETQ come from the germline V gene. Partial CDR3 DNA: TGCGCCAGCAGCTGGCCTCGGGGTAGCGGGGGTTTAAATGAG. Translated, it gives CASSWPRGSGGLNE. The whole CDR3 protein reads CASSWPRGSGGLNEQFF.

Note on this clone: The read comes to an end 3 residues before the CDR3 does, leaving the germline J gene to fill in the end. The rearrangement uses TRBV7-8 and TRBJ2-1; 7 nucleotides agree with TRBD2. The CDR3 is 16 residues long. V dropped 5 bases and J dropped 5; count of bases not matched to a gene: 12. CDR1 SGHVS and CDR2 FQNEAQ come from the germline V gene. Partial CDR3 DNA: TGTGCCAGCAGCCTTACGACTAGCTATCACCACAATGAG. Amino acid sequence: CASSLTTSYHHNE. The complete CDR3 reads CASSLTTSYHHNEQFF.

Details on this clone: Other nucleotide sequences from this sample produce the same CDR3. The chain's CDR3 is CASRPLRGPLNTQYF. Incomplete CDR3 DNA: TGTGCCAGCAGACCCCTGCGGGGGCCGCTTAATACG. The chain couples TRBV11-2 to TRBJ2-3; D perhaps matches TRBD2 (7 bases). The read falls 3 residues short of the CDR3 end, and the missing part is taken from the germline J gene. The CDR3 totals 15 residues. Looked up from germline, CDR1 is SGHAT and CDR2 is FQNNGV. Trimming removed 6 bases from V and 7 bases from J, with 20 bases in between. Combining the CDR3 with reference TRBV11-2 and TRBJ2-3 gives the whole variable domain EAGVAQSPRYKIIEKRQSVAFWCNPISGHATLYWYQQILGQGPKLLIQFQNNGVVDDSQLPKDRFSAERLKGVDSTLKIQPAKLEDSAVYLCASRPLRGPLNTQYFGPGTRLTVL.

For this clone: The CDR3 end falls 3 residues outside the read, so it is completed with the germline J gene. The chain uses TRBV19 and TRBJ2-3; D is perhaps TRBD1 (6 bases). Per germline, CDR1 LNHDA and CDR2 SQIVND (reference sequence). Trimming cost V 5 bases and J 1 base, with 16 bases left between them. The CDR3 has 16 residues. The part of the CDR3 DNA that was read is TGTGCCAGTAGTCCCAGACAGGCCCAACGCACAGATACG. Translating gives CASSPRQAQRTDT. The whole CDR3 protein is CASSPRQAQRTDTQYF. Complete variable domain (other parts from reference TRBV19 and TRBJ2-3): DGGITQSPKYLFRKEGQNVTLSCEQNLNHDAMYWYRQDPGQGLRLIYYSQIVNDFQKGDIAEGYSVSREKKESFPLTVTSAQKNPTAFYLCASSPRQAQRTDTQYFGPGTRLTVL.

A note on this clone: The CDR3 is cut off 3 residues early in the read; its end comes from the germline J gene. The V gene is TRBV7-2, the J gene TRBJ2-5; maybe TRBD2 (5 bases). Germline CDR1 reads SGHTA; CDR2 reads FQGNSA. The CDR3 has 14 amino acids. V dropped 1 base and J dropped 4 bases, with 10 bases sitting between them. CDR3 bases read: TGTGCCAGCAGCTTAGGAACGGGGAGAGAGACC. Amino acid sequence: CASSLGTGRET. The CDR3 in its entirety is CASSLGTGRETQYF.

Comment on this clone: The CDR3 end is not reached by the read, which stops 3 residues before it; the germline J gene fills it in. The genes are TRBV20-1 and TRBJ2-7; D possibly corresponds to TRBD2 (6 bases). The germline V gene has CDR1 DFQATT and CDR2 SNEGSKA (reference sequence). V gave up 2 bases and J gave up 1 base, with 12 bases separating them. CDR3 size: 14 residues. CDR3 loop: CSARLRDWSYEQYF. The DNA read from the CDR3 is TGCAGTGCTAGACTCCGGGACTGGTCCTACGAG.

For this clone: The observed sequence ends 3 residues before the CDR3 terminus, with the missing tail filled in from the germline J gene. V is TRBV7-3 and J is TRBJ2-1; maybe TRBD2 (7 bases). The V end lost 2 bases, the J end lost 3 bases, and 11 bases lay between the germline ends. CDR3 length: 15 amino acids. Germline V gene lookup returns CDR1 SGHTA and CDR2 FQGTGA. Partial CDR3 DNA: TGTGCCAGCAGCTTACGGGGGGCCCGCTACAATGAG. Protein product: CASSLRGARYNE. The whole CDR3 sequence is CASSLRGARYNEQFF.

Details on this clone: The CDR3 extends 3 residues past the end of the read, so its final part is completed from the germline J gene. The chain uses TRBV20-1 and TRBJ2-7; D might be TRBD1 (6 bases). This CDR3 is built from 11 residues. In germline, CDR1 is DFQATT, CDR2 SNEGSKA (reference sequence). V was pared by 3 bases and J by 6 bases, with 9 bases between. The CDR3 region is CSASQGIEQYF. The CDR3 DNA, read in part, is TGCAGTGCTAGCCAGGGGATCGAG.